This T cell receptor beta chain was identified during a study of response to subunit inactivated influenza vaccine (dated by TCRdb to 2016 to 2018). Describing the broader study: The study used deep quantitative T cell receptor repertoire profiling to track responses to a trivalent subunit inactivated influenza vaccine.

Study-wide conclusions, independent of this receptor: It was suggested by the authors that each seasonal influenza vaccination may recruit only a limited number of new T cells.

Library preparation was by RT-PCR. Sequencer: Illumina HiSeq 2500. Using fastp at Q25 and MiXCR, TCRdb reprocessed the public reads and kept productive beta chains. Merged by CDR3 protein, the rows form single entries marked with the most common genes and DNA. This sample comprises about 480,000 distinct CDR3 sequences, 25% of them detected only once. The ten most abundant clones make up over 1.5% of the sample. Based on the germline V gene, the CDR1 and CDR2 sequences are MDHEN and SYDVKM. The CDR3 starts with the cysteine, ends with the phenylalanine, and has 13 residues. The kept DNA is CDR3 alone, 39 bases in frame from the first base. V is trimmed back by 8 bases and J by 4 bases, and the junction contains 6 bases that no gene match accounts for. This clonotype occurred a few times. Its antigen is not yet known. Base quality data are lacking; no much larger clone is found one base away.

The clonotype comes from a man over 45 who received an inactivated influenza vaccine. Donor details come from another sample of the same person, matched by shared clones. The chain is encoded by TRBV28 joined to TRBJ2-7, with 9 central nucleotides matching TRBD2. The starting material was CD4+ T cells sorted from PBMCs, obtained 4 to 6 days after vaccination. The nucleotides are TGTGCCAGCCTGGGACTAGCAGGATACGAGCAGTACTTC. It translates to CASLGLAGYEQYF.